These 30 T cell receptor beta chains were sequenced from one sample in a study of OX40 agonist ivuxolimab in advanced cancers. TCRdb keeps only in-frame clones here, not all; method: immunoSEQ multiplex PCR. The data contain about 60,000 clones, 84% of them singletons. The sequences come from CD4+ or CD8+ T cells sorted from blood, collected in a trial of the OX40 agonist ivuxolimab. All receptors derive from an adult with an advanced solid tumor such as melanoma, head and neck, liver or kidney cancer.

A single count supports this clone. The chain recombines TRBV28 with TRBJ2-5; D is possibly TRBD1 or TRBD2 (5 bases each). Trimming removed 7 bases at V and 3 bases at J, with 12 bases between. The CDR3 totals 13 residues. The germline gives CDR1 MDHEN, CDR2 SYDVKM. The CDR3 DNA reads as TGTGCCAGCACAGAGGGACGTAAAGAGACCCAGTACTTC. It encodes CASTEGRKETQYF.

The chain combines TRBV7-8 with TRBJ1-5; 7 nucleotides match TRBD1. The CDR3 is made up of 16 amino acids. Per germline, CDR1 SGHVS and CDR2 FQNEAQ. After removal of 5 bases from V and 4 bases from J, the junction contained 11 bases not matched to a gene. CDR3 DNA: TGTGCCAGCAGCGCAAAGAGGGGACAGACTAATCAGCCCCAGCATTTT. Its translation: CASSAKRGQTNQPQHF.

The J gene is TRBJ1-2, the V gene TRBV6-5, with D perhaps matching TRBD1 (6 bases). Germline V lookup: CDR1 MNHEY, CDR2 SVGAGI. Trimming pared 6 bases from V and 3 bases from J, leaving 11 bases between. The CDR3 is 13 residues long. CDR3 in DNA: TGTGCCAGCAGCCAAAACAGGGACTATGGCTACACCTTC. Encoded protein: CASSQNRDYGYTF.

The J gene is TRBJ2-2, the V gene TRBV5-6; D is ambiguous. The V end was cut by 3 bases, the J end by 6 bases, with 6 bases between. The CDR3 extends over 12 amino acids. Germline V gene lookup returns CDR1 SGHDT and CDR2 YYEEEE. CDR3 in amino acids: CASSSISGELFF. Here the CDR3 DNA reads TGTGCCAGCAGCTCTATATCCGGGGAGCTGTTTTTT. Complete variable domain (other parts from reference TRBV5-6 and TRBJ2-2): DAGVTQSPTHLIKTRGQQVTLRCSPKSGHDTVSWYQQALGQGPQFIFQYYEEEERQRGNFPDRFSGHQFPNYSSELNVNALLLGDSALYLCASSSISGELFFGEGSRLTVL.

The chain couples TRBV6-6 to TRBJ2-1, with TRBD1 matching over 11 bases. The length of the CDR3 is 16 residues. V lost 6 bases to trimming and J lost 8 bases; unmatched junction nucleotides: 12. In germline, CDR1 is MNHNY, CDR2 SVGAGI (reference sequence). CDR3 residues: CASSTKGTGGVYEQFF. The CDR3 coding sequence is TGTGCCAGCAGCACGAAAGGGACAGGGGGTGTGTATGAGCAGTTCTTC.

Concerning this clone itself: The junction departs from germline at one end; a sequencing error may be responsible. The J gene is TRBJ2-7, the V gene TRBV6-5; 7 bases match TRBD1. The CDR3 covers 12 residues. Per germline, CDR1 MNHEY and CDR2 SVGAGI. CDR3 protein: CASSSPGGRALF. The CDR3 nucleotides read TGTGCCAGCAGTTCCCCAGGGGGAAGGGCCCTCTTC.

This chain connects TRBV6-1 to TRBJ1-5; weak D call: TRBD1 (6 bases). Trimming stripped 5 bases from V and 0 bases from J, with 11 bases between. The CDR3 runs 15 residues. Germline CDR1 MNHNS, CDR2 SASEGT. CDR3 in amino acids: CASSTTGDSNQPQHF. In DNA, the CDR3 is TGTGCCAGCAGTACGACAGGAGATAGCAATCAGCCCCAGCATTTT.

This chain links TRBV5-1 with TRBJ1-4, with D possibly being TRBD1 (5 bases). V lost 3 bases and J lost 6, with 18 bases in between. This CDR3 is 16 amino acids long. CDR1 is SGHRS and CDR2 is YFSETQ in the germline V gene. In DNA form, the CDR3 reads TGCGCCAGCAGCTCAACTTCCGGGACCTACCATGAAAAACTGTTTTTT. Protein: CASSSTSGTYHEKLFF.

The chain joins TRBV4-1 to TRBJ2-2, with TRBD2 matching over 8 bases. This CDR3 comprises 16 residues. Unmatched junction bases numbered 9, after V lost 2 bases and J lost 7 bases. The germline V gene encodes CDR1 MGHRA and CDR2 YSYEKL. The CDR3 loop reads CASSQPLAEWGGELFF. The CDR3 DNA reads TGCGCCAGCAGCCAACCACTAGCGGAGTGGGGCGGGGAGCTGTTTTTT.

V usage is TRBV6-4 and J usage is TRBJ2-1; D remains ambiguous. V was cut by 4 bases and J by 0 bases, with 7 bases left in between. The V gene's germline CDR1 is MRHNA and CDR2 SNTAGT. CDR3 length equals 14 residues. This CDR3 is CASSAMSSYNEQFF. The CDR3 nucleotides are TGTGCCAGCAGTGCTATGAGCTCCTACAATGAGCAGTTCTTC.

The chain has TRBV10-3 and TRBJ1-2; a weak D match, TRBD1 (5 bases). Germline CDR1 and CDR2: ENHRY and SYGVKD. Trimming stripped 4 bases from V and 6 bases from J, with 15 bases between. This CDR3 spans 14 amino acids. CDR3 nucleotide sequence: TGTGCCATCAGTGCCAGGGTGGAGGCCCATGGCTACACCTTC. This gives the protein CAISARVEAHGYTF.

This chain uses TRBV6-5 with TRBJ1-2; D ambiguous. The germline V gene encodes CDR1 MNHEY and CDR2 SVGAGI. The CDR3 spans 13 residues. V was cut by 8 bases and J by 5 bases, with 15 bases left in between. CDR3 amino acids: CASATKPGYGYTF. The CDR3 region has the DNA TGTGCCAGCGCCACAAAACCTGGGTATGGCTACACCTTC.

The rearrangement links TRBV13 to TRBJ1-5; D remains unclear. This CDR3 contains 15 residues. The V and J ends lost 6 bases and 6 bases respectively, with 18 bases between them. Per germline, CDR1 PRHDT and CDR2 FYEKMQ (reference sequence). CDR3 DNA sequence: TGTGCCAGCAGTTTCTTGGAAGGGCCTGCTCAGCCCCAGCATTTT. Its protein product is CASSFLEGPAQPQHF.

The chain joins TRBV2 to TRBJ1-5, with D unclear. The CDR3 has 15 amino acids. From germline, CDR1 is SNHLY and CDR2 FYNNEI. V dropped 1 base and J dropped 1 base, with 8 bases sitting between them. In DNA, the CDR3 is TGTGCCAGCAGTGAAGTAGAGGGAAGCAATCAGCCCCAGCATTTT. Translation gives CASSEVEGSNQPQHF.

This CDR3 reads CASSECPRRGNTIYF. The CDR3 DNA reads TGTGCCAGCAGTGAGTGCCCCCGGCGTGGAAACACCATATATTTT. The gene calls are TRBV6-4 and TRBJ1-3; D is unresolved. This CDR3 spans 15 amino acids. Germline V gene lookup returns CDR1 MRHNA and CDR2 SNTAGT. The V end was cut by 3 bases, the J end by 3 bases, with 12 bases between.

This chain joins TRBV4-1 and TRBJ2-7; TRBD1 matches at 7 bases. Germline V CDR1 and CDR2: MGHRA, YSYEKL. CDR3 length: 14 residues. Trimming cost V 2 bases and J 1 base; bases outside gene matches: 2. DNA of the CDR3: TGCGCCAGCAGCCAAAAGACAGGGTCCTACGAGCAGTACTTC. Protein: CASSQKTGSYEQYF.

V usage is TRBV6-1 and J usage is TRBJ1-5; a weak D match, TRBD1 (5 bases). In germline, CDR1 is MNHNS, CDR2 SASEGT. Trimming pared 6 bases from V and 1 base from J, leaving 10 bases between. This CDR3 comprises 14 residues. CDR3: CASRITGSNQPQHF. The CDR3 nucleotides are TGTGCCAGCAGGATAACAGGCAGCAATCAGCCCCAGCATTTT.

The CDR3 loop reads CASSGLPYEQYF. The CDR3 DNA follows: TGTGCCAGCAGTGGGCTGCCCTACGAGCAGTACTTC. J is TRBJ2-7 and V is TRBV25-1; D remains ambiguous. Germline V lookup: CDR1 MGHDK, CDR2 SYGVNS. The V end was cut by 4 bases, the J end by 2 bases, with 6 bases between. This CDR3 spans 12 amino acids.

The chain is built from TRBV7-6 and TRBJ2-1; 13 bases map to TRBD2. The CDR3 has 16 residues. Germline CDR1 is SGHVS and CDR2 is FNYEAQ. V shed 1 base, J shed 5 bases, and the junction held 2 bases outside the gene matches. The CDR3 protein is CASSLVLAGGDNEQFF. The CDR3 nucleotides are TGTGCCAGCAGCTTAGTACTAGCGGGGGGGGACAATGAGCAGTTCTTC.

CDR3 nucleotide sequence: TGCGCCAGCAGCCCGCAAATTACCAGGACAGGTGATAATTCACCCCTCCACTTT. Translated, it gives CASSPQITRTGDNSPLHF. This chain joins TRBV4-3 and TRBJ1-6; 7 bases line up with TRBD1. Germline CDR1 LGHNA, CDR2 YSLEER. V was clipped by 4 bases and J by 5 bases; unmatched bases: 14. The CDR3 has 18 amino acids.

This clone is a singleton in its sample. The chain is built from TRBV7-2 and TRBJ2-1, with D possibly TRBD1 on 5 matching bases. This CDR3 region has 17 residues. V lost 2 bases and J lost 7, with 21 bases in between. Germline V gene sequence: CDR1 SGHTA, CDR2 FQGNSA. CDR3 in DNA: TGTGCCAGCAGCTTAAGCCACTCCTCGGGTAAGGGGAATGAGCAGTTCTTC. Translation gives CASSLSHSSGKGNEQFF.

This clone was found a few times. The rearrangement links TRBV9 to TRBJ1-6; TRBD1 aligns across 10 bases. The CDR3 extends over 16 amino acids. V dropped 4 bases and J dropped 5; count of bases not matched to a gene: 6. Germline V CDR1 and CDR2: SGDLS, YYNGEE. The CDR3 loop is CASSSGGTGDNSPLHF. In nucleotides, the CDR3 is TGTGCCAGCAGCTCCGGTGGGACAGGGGATAATTCACCCCTCCACTTT.

The chain has TRBV19 and TRBJ2-1; 10 positions agree with TRBD1. Looked up from germline, CDR1 is LNHDA and CDR2 is SQIVND (reference sequence). Unmatched junction bases numbered 6, after V lost 5 bases and J lost 2 bases. The CDR3 covers 16 residues. CDR3 coding DNA: TGTGCCAGTAGTGCCCGGGACAGGGGCCCCTACAATGAGCAGTTCTTC. Amino acid sequence: CASSARDRGPYNEQFF.

The gene calls are TRBV28 and TRBJ2-7; TRBD1 aligns across 9 bases. V gave up 8 bases and J gave up 7 bases; unmatched junction bases: 9. Germline V gives CDR1 MDHEN, CDR2 SYDVKM. This CDR3 spans 13 amino acids. This CDR3 reads CASRNRGRLEQYF. The CDR3 nucleotides are TGTGCCAGCCGAAACAGGGGGCGCCTTGAGCAGTACTTC.

The J gene is TRBJ2-2, the V gene TRBV7-2; TRBD1 or TRBD2 may be the D gene (5 bases each). This CDR3 has 15 amino acids. Trimming stripped 1 base from V and 6 bases from J, with 12 bases between. The V gene's germline CDR1 is SGHTA and CDR2 FQGNSA. Here the CDR3 DNA reads TGTGCCAGCAGCTTAGGGGGGATGAGAGCCGGGGAGCTGTTTTTT. Encoded protein: CASSLGGMRAGELFF. The full variable domain, in which reference TRBV7-2 and TRBJ2-2 provide the parts outside the CDR3, is GAGVSQSPSNKVTEKGKDVELRCDPISGHTALYWYRQSLGQGLEFLIYFQGNSAPDKSGLPSDRFSAERTGGSVSTLTIQRTQQEDSAVYLCASSLGGMRAGELFFGEGSRLTVL.

This chain links TRBV7-8 with TRBJ2-7; D gene ambiguous. Germline loops: CDR1 SGHVS, CDR2 FQNEAQ. CDR3 length equals 15 residues. Trimming removed 4 bases from V and 3 bases from J, with 16 bases in between. The CDR3 spells CASSSRRLSDYEQYF. The CDR3 DNA is TGTGCCAGCAGCTCCCGTCGGTTGAGCGACTACGAGCAGTACTTC.

This chain connects TRBV6-1 to TRBJ1-2; 7 bases agree with TRBD1. This CDR3 has 13 amino acids. Germline loops: CDR1 MNHNS, CDR2 SASEGT. V gave up 6 bases and J gave up 8 bases; unmatched junction bases: 9. The CDR3 is CASRLTGERGYTF. CDR3 DNA sequence: TGTGCCAGCAGACTTACAGGGGAGAGAGGCTACACCTTC.

J is TRBJ2-2 and V is TRBV19, with TRBD1 matching over 8 bases. The CDR3 is 16 residues long. Germline trimming cut 4 bases from V and 5 bases from J; bases unmatched to any gene: 9. Germline CDR1 LNHDA, CDR2 SQIVND (reference sequence). In nucleotides, the CDR3 is TGTGCCAGTAGTACTCGGACAGGGAGGAAAACCGGGGAGCTGTTTTTT. Residues: CASSTRTGRKTGELFF.

V usage is TRBV10-3 and J usage is TRBJ2-1; 11 positions match TRBD2. Looked up from germline, CDR1 is ENHRY and CDR2 is SYGVKD. The CDR3 extends over 16 amino acids. With 6 bases clipped from V and 4 bases from J, the junction kept 8 bases outside the gene matches. The CDR3 loop is CAIRETSGTFYNEQFF. As DNA, the CDR3 is TGTGCCATCAGAGAGACTAGCGGGACGTTTTACAATGAGCAGTTCTTC.

The chain carries TRBV5-1 and TRBJ1-2; 8 bases fit TRBD1. Germline CDR1 and CDR2: SGHRS and YFSETQ. J gave up 7 bases and V 0 bases, and 8 bases lay outside the gene matches. The CDR3 runs 15 residues. This chain's CDR3 is CASSLAGGAYGGYTF. In nucleotides, the CDR3 is TGCGCCAGCAGCTTGGCAGGGGGCGCTTATGGTGGCTACACCTTC.